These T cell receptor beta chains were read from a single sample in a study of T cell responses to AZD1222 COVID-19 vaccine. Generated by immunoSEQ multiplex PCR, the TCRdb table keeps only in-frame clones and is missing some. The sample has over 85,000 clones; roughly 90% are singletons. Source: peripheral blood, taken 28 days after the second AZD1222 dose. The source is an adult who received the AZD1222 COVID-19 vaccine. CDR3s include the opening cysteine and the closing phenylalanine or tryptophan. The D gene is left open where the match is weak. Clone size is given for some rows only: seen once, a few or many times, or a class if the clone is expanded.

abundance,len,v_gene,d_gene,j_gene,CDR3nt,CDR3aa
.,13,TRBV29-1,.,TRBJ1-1,TGCAGCGTTGTAGAGGGGTGGAACACTGAAGCTTTCTTT,CSVVEGWNTEAFF
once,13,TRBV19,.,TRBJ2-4,TGTGCCAGTAGTATAGTCCCGGGCAACATTCAGTACTTC,CASSIVPGNIQYF
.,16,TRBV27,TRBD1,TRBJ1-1,TGTGCCAGCAGTTTATCCGGGACAGCAGCGAACACTGAAGCTTTCTTT,CASSLSGTAANTEAFF
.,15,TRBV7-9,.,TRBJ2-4,TGTGCCAGCAGCTTTGGGCAGGTAGCCAAAAACATTCAGTACTTC,CASSFGQVAKNIQYF
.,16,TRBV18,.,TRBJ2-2,TGTGCCAGCCCAAAGGGCGGGGCGGAAAACACCGGGGAGCTGTTTTTT,CASPKGGAENTGELFF
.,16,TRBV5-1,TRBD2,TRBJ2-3,TGCGCCAGCAGCCCCGGACTAGCGGACAGCACAGATACGCAGTATTTT,CASSPGLADSTDTQYF
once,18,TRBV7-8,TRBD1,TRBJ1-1,TGTGCCAGCAGCTTAGGGAGAAGGTCTACAGGGGGCCGGACTGAAGCTTTCTTT,CASSLGRRSTGGRTEAFF
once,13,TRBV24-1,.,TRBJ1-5,TGTGCCACCAGTGATTACCGGGTTCAGCCCCAGCATTTT,CATSDYRVQPQHF
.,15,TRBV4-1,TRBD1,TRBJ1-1,TGCGCCAGCAGCCAGGAGGACAGGTTGGCAGCTGAAGCTTTCTTT,CASSQEDRLAAEAFF
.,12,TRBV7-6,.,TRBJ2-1,TGTGCCAGCAGCTTATCTACCAATGAGCAGTTCTTC,CASSLSTNEQFF
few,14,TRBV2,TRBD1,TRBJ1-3,TGTGCCAGCACTTCACAGGGGATCGGAAACACCATATATTTT,CASTSQGIGNTIYF
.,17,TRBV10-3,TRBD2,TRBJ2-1,TGTGCCATCAATCCGGGACTAGCGGTCCTCTCCCGGGGTGAGCAGTTCTTC,CAINPGLAVLSRGEQFF
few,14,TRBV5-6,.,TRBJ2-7,TGTGCCAGCAGCCAATGGACTGATCCCTACGAGCAGTACTTC,CASSQWTDPYEQYF
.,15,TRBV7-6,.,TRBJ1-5,TGTGCCAGCAGCTTACAGTCGGGTCTCAATCAGCCCCAGCATTTT,CASSLQSGLNQPQHF
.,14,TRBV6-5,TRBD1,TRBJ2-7,TGTGCCAGCAGTAAAACAGGGGTCTACGGTGAGCAGTACTTC,CASSKTGVYGEQYF
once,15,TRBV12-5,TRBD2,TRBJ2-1,TGTGCTAGTGGTTTGTTCCAGCGGGGGGGTAATGAGCAGTTCTTC,CASGLFQRGGNEQFF
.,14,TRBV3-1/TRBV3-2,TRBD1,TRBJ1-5,TGTGCCAGCAGCGAATGGACAGGACAATCGCCCCAGCATTTT,CASSEWTGQSPQHF
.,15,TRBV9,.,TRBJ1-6,TGTGCCAGCAGCGTGGGAAGTACCTATAATTCACCCCTCCACTTT,CASSVGSTYNSPLHF
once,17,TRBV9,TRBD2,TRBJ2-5,TGTGCCAGCACGAAACTAGCGGGGGGGCCCCACCAAGAGACCCAGTACTTC,CASTKLAGGPHQETQYF
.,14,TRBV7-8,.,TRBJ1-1,TGTGCCAGCAGCTTAAATGCAGGGGACACTGAAGCTTTCTTT,CASSLNAGDTEAFF
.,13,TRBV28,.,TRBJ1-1,TGTGCCAGCAGTTTATCGGCTCCGCCTGAAGCTTTCTTT,CASSLSAPPEAFF
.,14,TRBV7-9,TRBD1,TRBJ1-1,TGTGCCAGCAGCTCCCAGGAGGGGGCTGCTGAAGCTTTCTTT,CASSSQEGAAEAFF
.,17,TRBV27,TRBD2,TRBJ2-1,TGTGCCAGCAGTTACGCCGCAGGACTAGTTTCCTACAATGAGCAGTTCTTC,CASSYAAGLVSYNEQFF
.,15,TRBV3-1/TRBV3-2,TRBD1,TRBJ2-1,TGTGCCAGCAGCCTTCCGGGACAGGGGATAAATGAGCAGTTCTTC,CASSLPGQGINEQFF
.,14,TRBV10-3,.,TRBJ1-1,TGTGCCATCAGTGAGCGGCAACAGAACACTGAAGCTTTCTTT,CAISERQQNTEAFF
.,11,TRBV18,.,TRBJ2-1,TGTGCCAGCTCACCCGCCAATGAGCAGTTCTTC,CASSPANEQFF
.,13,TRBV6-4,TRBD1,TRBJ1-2,TGTGCCAGCAGAGGACAGGGCAACTATGGCTACACCTTC,CASRGQGNYGYTF
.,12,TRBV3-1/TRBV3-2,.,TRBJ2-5,TGTGCCAGCAGCCAAGGACAAGAGACCCAGTACTTC,CASSQGQETQYF
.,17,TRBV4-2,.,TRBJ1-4,TGTGCCAGCAGCCAGGGGATCGGGACTGCTACTAATGAAAAACTGTTTTTT,CASSQGIGTATNEKLFF
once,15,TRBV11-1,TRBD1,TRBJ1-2,TGTGCCAGCAGCTCTCCGGGACAGGGGGCAGGTGGCTACACCTTC,CASSSPGQGAGGYTF
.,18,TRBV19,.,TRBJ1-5,TGTGCCAGTAGTCCCCTACCACTGACGACGGGTAGCAATCAGCCCCAGCATTTT,CASSPLPLTTGSNQPQHF
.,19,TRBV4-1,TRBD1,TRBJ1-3,TGCGCCAGCAGACCACGGGCATGGGGACAGAGCCTCTCTGGAAACACCATATATTTT,CASRPRAWGQSLSGNTIYF
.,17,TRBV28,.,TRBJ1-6,TGTGCCAGCAGTCTCCCTCTCGTGAGCTCCTATAATTCACCCCTCCACTTT,CASSLPLVSSYNSPLHF
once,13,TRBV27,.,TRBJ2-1,TGTGCCAGCAGTTTATCGCACCAGGGGCGGCAGTTCTTC,CASSLSHQGRQFF
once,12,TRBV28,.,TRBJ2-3,TGTGCCAGCAGTGGGTTTGGAGATACGCAGTATTTT,CASSGFGDTQYF
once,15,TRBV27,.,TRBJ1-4,TGTGCCAGCAGTCGAGCCCGGGACAATAATGAAAAACTGTTTTTT,CASSRARDNNEKLFF
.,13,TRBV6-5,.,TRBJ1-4,TGTGCCAGCAGTTACTCCAAATATGAAAAACTGTTTTTT,CASSYSKYEKLFF
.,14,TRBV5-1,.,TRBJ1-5,TGCGCCAGCAGCTTGGACGGGGGCCCTCAGCCCCAGCATTTT,CASSLDGGPQPQHF
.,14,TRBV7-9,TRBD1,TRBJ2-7,TGTGCCAGCAGCAGCAGGACAGGGACCCACGAGCAGTACTTC,CASSSRTGTHEQYF
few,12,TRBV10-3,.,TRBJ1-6,TGTGCCATCAGTGACAATAATTCACCCCTCCACTTT,CAISDNNSPLHF
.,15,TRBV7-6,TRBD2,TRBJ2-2,TGTGCCAGCAGCTCTGGGACTAGCAACGCCGGGGAGCTGTTTTTT,CASSSGTSNAGELFF
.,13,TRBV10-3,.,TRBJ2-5,TGTGCCATCAGTACAGGGAATTGGGAGACCCAGTACTTC,CAISTGNWETQYF
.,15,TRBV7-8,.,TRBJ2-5,TGTGCCAGCAGCTTAATGGGGGGCGGACGAGAGACCCAGTACTTC,CASSLMGGGRETQYF